These 15 T cell receptor beta chains came from one sample sequenced in a study of shared clonotypes between healthy human individuals. Clones were read by immunoSEQ multiplex PCR, and TCRdb kept only the in-frame ones, dropping some. Here the sample spans a few million clones, 85% to 95% being singletons. Sequenced: naive CD4+ T cells sorted from blood. Documented subset: CD45RA+ positively selected. The receptor set was obtained from a man between 18 and 35 years old in good health.

The chain combines TRBV7-2 with TRBJ2-1; 7 bases are shared with TRBD1. J was trimmed by 5 bases and V by 4 bases; bases with no gene match: 2. Germline values: CDR1 SGHTA, CDR2 FQGNSA. The CDR3 consists of 13 residues. The CDR3 protein is CASSSDRNNEQFF. Written as DNA, the CDR3 is TGTGCCAGCAGCTCGGACAGGAACAATGAGCAGTTCTTC.

This chain uses TRBV6-1 with TRBJ2-3, with 7 bases aligning to TRBD1. Germline CDR1 and CDR2: MNHNS and SASEGT. Losses at the gene ends were 5 bases for V and 0 bases for J; bases not matched to a gene: 5. The CDR3 is made up of 15 amino acids. CDR3 bases: TGTGCCAGCAGTTCGGACAGGCTCAGCACAGATACGCAGTATTTT. Residues: CASSSDRLSTDTQYF.

Only one count was recorded for this clone. V and J are TRBV5-1 and TRBJ1-2; TRBD1 agrees at 12 bases. This CDR3 contains 17 residues. The germline CDR1 and CDR2 sequences are SGHRS and YFSETQ. J was trimmed by 3 bases and V by 4 bases; bases with no gene match: 10. CDR3 loop: CASSPGTGGFVDYGYTF. CDR3 sequence (DNA): TGCGCCAGCAGCCCTGGGACAGGGGGCTTCGTAGACTATGGCTACACCTTC.

The chain joins TRBV6-6 to TRBJ2-1; 8 bases are a match to TRBD1. The ends lost 9 bases at V and 9 bases at J; junction bases unmatched: 10. There are 13 residues in the CDR3. CDR1 and CDR2 from the germline V gene are MNHNY and SVGAGI (reference sequence). The CDR3, as DNA: TGTGCCAGTACCAGAGGGACAGGAGTTGAGCAGTTCTTC. Encoded protein: CASTRGTGVEQFF.

V is TRBV5-4 and J is TRBJ2-7, with no clear D. Germline CDR1 and CDR2: SGHNT and YYREEE (reference sequence). V was trimmed by 1 base and J by 2 bases, leaving 4 bases between them. The CDR3 loop spans 12 amino acids. CDR3 protein: CASSLWTYEQYF. CDR3 bases: TGTGCCAGCAGCTTGTGGACCTACGAGCAGTACTTC.

The chain has TRBV1 and TRBJ1-5. TRBV1 is a pseudogene locus. This CDR3 is built from 16 residues. The chain's CDR3 is CTSSHPTGGGNQPQHF. DNA of the CDR3: TGCACCAGCAGCCACCCCACGGGGGGCGGCAATCAGCCCCAGCATTTT.

J is TRBJ2-5 and V is TRBV7-9, with TRBD2 matching 13 bases. Trimming removed 4 bases from V and 5 bases from J; junction bases left unmatched: 7. Germline-derived CDR1 and CDR2 are SEHNR and FQNEAQ (reference sequence). This CDR3 has 16 residues. As DNA, the CDR3 is TGTGCCAGCAGCTCGACTAGCGGGGGGCGTCGGGAGACCCAGTACTTC. It codes for CASSSTSGGRRETQYF.

This clone showed up just once. CDR3 sequence (DNA): TGTGCCAGCAGCCTCAGCAGCGGACCCTACGAGCAGTACTTC. Translating gives CASSLSSGPYEQYF. The chain employs TRBV7-6 and TRBJ2-7, with D tentatively TRBD2 (5 bases). V was clipped by 5 bases and J by 2 bases, with 13 bases between them. The germline V gene encodes CDR1 SGHVS and CDR2 FNYEAQ. The CDR3 is 14 amino acids.

The rearrangement uses TRBV15 and TRBJ2-5; D ambiguous. The J call is uncertain, as TRBJ2-7 better fits the DNA end. CDR1 and CDR2 (germline): LNHNV, YYDKDF (reference sequence). The CDR3 has 14 residues. The CDR3 nucleotides read TGTGCCACCAGCAGAGATCGGAAGGGCCACGAGCAGTACTTC. Protein sequence: CATSRDRKGHEQYF.

The genes are TRBV19 and TRBJ2-2; D tentatively fits TRBD1 or TRBD2 (5 bases each). V was clipped by 5 bases and J by 1 base, with 8 bases between them. CDR1 LNHDA and CDR2 SQIVND come from the germline V gene (reference sequence). The CDR3 is 14 amino acids. The CDR3 here is CASSGTMNTGELFF. CDR3 nucleotides: TGTGCCAGTAGTGGGACGATGAACACCGGGGAGCTGTTTTTT.

The chain employs TRBV7-9 and TRBJ2-3; 7 positions agree with TRBD2. V was pared by 5 bases and J by 2 bases, with 13 bases of the junction left unmatched. Germline values: CDR1 SEHNR, CDR2 FQNEAQ (reference sequence). The CDR3 is 17 amino acids. CDR3 DNA sequence: TGTGCCAGCAGCCCCGGCGGGGCGGGAGTGGTCACAGATACGCAGTATTTT. It specifies CASSPGGAGVVTDTQYF.

The chain links TRBV27 to TRBJ2-1; 10 bases are shared with TRBD1. V was clipped by 5 bases and J by 8 bases; unmatched bases: 12. The CDR3 totals 16 residues. Germline V gene sequence: CDR1 MNHEY, CDR2 SMNVEV (reference sequence). CDR3: CASSGPSGTGAHEQFF. CDR3 nucleotides: TGTGCCAGCAGTGGGCCTAGTGGGACAGGGGCACATGAGCAGTTCTTC.

To note about this clone: The sample holds other DNA sequences that translate to the same CDR3. The chain couples TRBV30 to TRBJ1-1, with D perhaps TRBD1 (5 bases). The V and J ends lost 3 bases and 2 bases respectively, with 10 bases between them. The CDR3 consists of 13 residues. Germline V CDR1 and CDR2: GTSNPN, SVGIG (reference sequence). The CDR3 loop is CAWRGGVNTEAFF. The CDR3 DNA reads as TGTGCCTGGAGAGGAGGGGTAAACACTGAAGCTTTCTTT.

The chain recombines TRBV7-9 with TRBJ2-7; D is possibly TRBD2 (5 bases). Trimming removed 5 bases from V and 3 bases from J, with 8 bases in between. The CDR3 contains 12 residues. The germline V gene encodes CDR1 SEHNR and CDR2 FQNEAQ (reference sequence). In nucleotides, the CDR3 is TGTGCCAGCAGCCCCACTAGCTACGAGCAGTACTTC. Its protein is CASSPTSYEQYF.

With regard to this clone: Additional DNA sequences in this sample encode the identical CDR3. V is TRBV7-9 and J is TRBJ2-7; 9 bases map to TRBD1. The CDR3 totals 15 residues. Unmatched junction bases numbered 3, after V lost 1 base and J lost 2 bases. Germline V CDR1 and CDR2: SEHNR, FQNEAQ (reference sequence). The DNA of the CDR3 is TGTGCCAGCAGCTTAGAGGGACAGGGCGCCTACGAGCAGTACTTC. Its translation is CASSLEGQGAYEQYF. Complete variable domain (other parts from reference TRBV7-9 and TRBJ2-7): DTGVSQNPRHKITKRGQNVTFRCDPISEHNRLYWYRQTLGQGPEFLTYFQNEAQLEKSRLLSDRFSAERPKGSFSTLEIQRTEQGDSAMYLCASSLEGQGAYEQYFGPGTRLTVT.